This record concerns one T cell receptor (beta chain) sequence. This sample stems from a study of T cell responses to AZD1222 COVID-19 vaccine. Trimming left V 1 base short and J 9 bases short, with 4 bases between. CDR1 and CDR2 from the germline V gene are MGHDK and SYGVNS. The length of the CDR3 is 12 residues. Profiled with immunoSEQ multiplex PCR; TCRdb holds only in-frame clones, not every one. This table has about 72,000 clones, 80% to 90% appearing once. The starting material was peripheral blood, obtained 28 days after the second AZD1222 dose. This clonotype originated in an adult who received the AZD1222 COVID-19 vaccine. This chain uses TRBV25-1 with TRBJ1-6; D is uncertain. The CDR3 loop reads CASSEFGSPLHF. The CDR3 coding sequence is TGTGCCAGCAGTGAATTTGGTTCACCCCTCCACTTT.